This is a list of T cell receptor beta chains from one sample in a study of blood T cell repertoires in COVID-19. The assay was immunoSEQ multiplex PCR, and TCRdb's table has in-frame clones only and misses some. The sample has 95,000 to 150,000 clones, around 88% seen once. Input material: peripheral blood. All receptors derive from a woman aged 45-65 years with active or convalescent COVID-19. The CDR3 runs from the conserved cysteine through the conserved F or W. D genes are given only for firm matches. A row's size may be missing; if present it is once, few, many or a size class.

V gene: TRBV7-3
J gene: TRBJ2-3
clone size: NA
D gene: TRBD2
CDR3 DNA: TGTGCCAGCAGCTCCAGAGTACTAGCGGGAGTAATAACAGATACGCAGTATTTT
CDR3 protein: CASSSRVLAGVITDTQYF

V gene: TRBV7-2
J gene: TRBJ2-1
clone size: NA
D gene: TRBD2
CDR3 DNA: TGTGCCAGCAGCTTAGACATAGCGGGAGGTATCAATGAGCAGTTCTTC
CDR3 protein: CASSLDIAGGINEQFF

V gene: TRBV28
J gene: TRBJ2-3
clone size: NA
D gene: NA
CDR3 DNA: TGTGCCAGCAGTTTGCGGGCGGTCCCTAGCACAGATACGCAGTATTTT
CDR3 protein: CASSLRAVPSTDTQYF

V gene: TRBV7-9
J gene: TRBJ1-3
clone size: NA
D gene: TRBD1
CDR3 DNA: TGTGCCAGCAGCCCACAACAGGGGCTCGTGTCTGGAAACACCATATATTTT
CDR3 protein: CASSPQQGLVSGNTIYF

V gene: TRBV6-2/TRBV6-3
J gene: TRBJ2-2
clone size: NA
D gene: TRBD2
CDR3 DNA: TGTGCCAGCAGCCCCGACCGGGAGGGCCTGGAGCTGTTTTTT
CDR3 protein: CASSPDREGLELFF

V gene: TRBV27
J gene: TRBJ2-7
clone size: once
D gene: NA
CDR3 DNA: TGTGCCAGCAGCCCGGGAGACTACGAGCAGTACTTC
CDR3 protein: CASSPGDYEQYF

V gene: TRBV11-1
J gene: TRBJ2-5
clone size: NA
D gene: TRBD2
CDR3 DNA: TGTGCCAGCAGGACTAGCCTGCAGGGTGAGACCCAGTACTTC
CDR3 protein: CASRTSLQGETQYF

V gene: TRBV21-1
J gene: TRBJ2-1
clone size: NA
D gene: NA
CDR3 DNA: TGTGCCAGCAGCTCCTCACAGGGTCCCAGGTACAATGAGCAGTTCTTC
CDR3 protein: CASSSSQGPRYNEQFF

V gene: TRBV5-1
J gene: TRBJ2-2
clone size: NA
D gene: NA
CDR3 DNA: TGCGCCAGCAGCCGACTAGTGCCCAGGGGGACAGCCGGGGAGCTGTTTTTT
CDR3 protein: CASSRLVPRGTAGELFF

V gene: TRBV12-3/TRBV12-4
J gene: TRBJ1-1
clone size: NA
D gene: NA
CDR3 DNA: TGTGCCAGCGTCAGGACTCGCTCTTTCTTT
CDR3 protein: CASVRTRSFF

V gene: TRBV5-1
J gene: TRBJ1-3
clone size: NA
D gene: NA
CDR3 DNA: TGCGCCAGCAGCTTGGTCGCGGTTGATGTTGGCACCATATATTTT
CDR3 protein: CASSLVAVDVGTIYF

V gene: TRBV2
J gene: TRBJ2-2
clone size: NA
D gene: NA
CDR3 DNA: TGTGCCAGCAGTTACGACAGATACACCGGGGAGCTGTTTTTT
CDR3 protein: CASSYDRYTGELFF

V gene: TRBV4-1
J gene: TRBJ2-7
clone size: NA
D gene: TRBD2
CDR3 DNA: TGCGCCAGCAGCCAAGTAGGGACTAGCGCGGATGAGCAGTACTTC
CDR3 protein: CASSQVGTSADEQYF

V gene: TRBV28
J gene: TRBJ2-7
clone size: NA
D gene: NA
CDR3 DNA: TGTGCCAGCAGTTTTTCCGGACTGGGGATTGGGGAGCAGTACTTC
CDR3 protein: CASSFSGLGIGEQYF

V gene: TRBV7-3
J gene: TRBJ2-2
clone size: NA
D gene: TRBD2
CDR3 DNA: TGTGCCAGCAGCGGGGGGACTACACTTAGGGCCGGGGAGCTGTTTTTT
CDR3 protein: CASSGGTTLRAGELFF

V gene: TRBV7-2
J gene: TRBJ2-1
clone size: NA
D gene: TRBD2
CDR3 DNA: TGTGCCAGCAGCTCACCACTTGGCGCGGGAGTGTACTACAATGAGCAGTTCTTC
CDR3 protein: CASSSPLGAGVYYNEQFF

V gene: TRBV7-2
J gene: TRBJ2-3
clone size: NA
D gene: NA
CDR3 DNA: TGTGCCAGCAGCCTCGGACTGTCTCTGGCAGATACGCAGTATTTT
CDR3 protein: CASSLGLSLADTQYF

V gene: TRBV5-1
J gene: TRBJ2-5
clone size: once
D gene: NA
CDR3 DNA: TGCGCCAGCAGCTTGCGTGTCCAAGAGACCCAGTACTTC
CDR3 protein: CASSLRVQETQYF